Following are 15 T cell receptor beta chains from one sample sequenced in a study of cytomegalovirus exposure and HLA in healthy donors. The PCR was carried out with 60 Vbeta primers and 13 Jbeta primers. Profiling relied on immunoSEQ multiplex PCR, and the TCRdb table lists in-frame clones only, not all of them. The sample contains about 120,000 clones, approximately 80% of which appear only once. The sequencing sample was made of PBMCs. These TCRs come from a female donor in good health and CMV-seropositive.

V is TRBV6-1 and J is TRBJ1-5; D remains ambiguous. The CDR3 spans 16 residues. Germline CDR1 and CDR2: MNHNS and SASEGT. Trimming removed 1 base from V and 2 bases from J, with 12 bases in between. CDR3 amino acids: CASSEGARAGNQPQHF. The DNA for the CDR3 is TGTGCCAGCAGTGAAGGGGCGAGGGCGGGCAATCAGCCCCAGCATTTT.

CDR3 loop: CASRGNGGAQETQYF. The CDR3 nucleotides read TGTGCCAGCAGGGGGAACGGGGGGGCACAAGAGACCCAGTACTTC. The rearrangement uses TRBV5-4 and TRBJ2-5, with 8 bases identical to TRBD2. Germline V gene data show CDR1 as SGHNT and CDR2 as YYREEE (reference sequence). V lost 5 bases, J lost 2 bases, and 8 bases stayed unmatched. The CDR3 sequence is 15 residues long.

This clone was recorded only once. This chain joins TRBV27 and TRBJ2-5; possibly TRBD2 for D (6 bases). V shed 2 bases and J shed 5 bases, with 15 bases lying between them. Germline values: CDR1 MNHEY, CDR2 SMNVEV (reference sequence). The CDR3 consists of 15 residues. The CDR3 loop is CASSLRVGGSETQYF. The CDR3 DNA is TGTGCCAGCAGTTTACGGGTCGGGGGAAGTGAGACCCAGTACTTC.

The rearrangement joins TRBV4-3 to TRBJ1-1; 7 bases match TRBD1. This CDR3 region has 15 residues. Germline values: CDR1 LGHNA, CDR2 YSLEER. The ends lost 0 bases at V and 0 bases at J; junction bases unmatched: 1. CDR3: CASSQDQGVNTEAFF. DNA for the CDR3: TGCGCCAGCAGCCAAGACCAGGGGGTGAACACTGAAGCTTTCTTT.

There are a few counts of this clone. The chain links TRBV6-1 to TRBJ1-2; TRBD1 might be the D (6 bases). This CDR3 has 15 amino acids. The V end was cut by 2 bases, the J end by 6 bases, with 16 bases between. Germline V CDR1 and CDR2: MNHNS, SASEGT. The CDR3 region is CASSEKGVGLHGYTF. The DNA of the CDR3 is TGTGCCAGCAGTGAAAAGGGGGTCGGGCTCCATGGCTACACCTTC.

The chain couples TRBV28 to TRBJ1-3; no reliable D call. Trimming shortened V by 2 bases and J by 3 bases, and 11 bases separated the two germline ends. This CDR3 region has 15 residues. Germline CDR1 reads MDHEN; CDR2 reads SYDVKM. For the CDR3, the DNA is TGTGCCAGCAGTTTAGTGGAGTCGTTTGGAAACACCATATATTTT. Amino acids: CASSLVESFGNTIYF.

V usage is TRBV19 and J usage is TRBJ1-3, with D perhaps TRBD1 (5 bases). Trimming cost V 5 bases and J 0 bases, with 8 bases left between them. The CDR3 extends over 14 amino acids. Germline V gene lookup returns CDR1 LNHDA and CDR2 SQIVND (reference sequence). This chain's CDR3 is CASSDRSSGNTIYF. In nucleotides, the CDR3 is TGTGCCAGTAGTGACAGAAGCTCTGGAAACACCATATATTTT. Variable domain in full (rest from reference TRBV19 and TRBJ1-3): DGGITQSPKYLFRKEGQNVTLSCEQNLNHDAMYWYRQDPGQGLRLIYYSQIVNDFQKGDIAEGYSVSREKKESFPLTVTSAQKNPTAFYLCASSDRSSGNTIYFGEGSWLTVV.

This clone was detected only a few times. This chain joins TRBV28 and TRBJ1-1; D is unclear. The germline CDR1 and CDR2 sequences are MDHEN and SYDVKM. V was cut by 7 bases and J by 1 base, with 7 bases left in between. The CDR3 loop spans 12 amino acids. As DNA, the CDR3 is TGTGCCAGCAACGGTGGGAACACTGAAGCTTTCTTT. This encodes CASNGGNTEAFF.

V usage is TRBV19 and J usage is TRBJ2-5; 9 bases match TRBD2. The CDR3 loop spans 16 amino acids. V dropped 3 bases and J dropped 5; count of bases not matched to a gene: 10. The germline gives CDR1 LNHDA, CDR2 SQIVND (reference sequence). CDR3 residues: CASSIGASGVFETQYF. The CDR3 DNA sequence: TGTGCCAGTAGTATTGGGGCTAGCGGGGTGTTTGAGACCCAGTACTTC. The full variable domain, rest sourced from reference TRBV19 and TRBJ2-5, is DGGITQSPKYLFRKEGQNVTLSCEQNLNHDAMYWYRQDPGQGLRLIYYSQIVNDFQKGDIAEGYSVSREKKESFPLTVTSAQKNPTAFYLCASSIGASGVFETQYFGPGTRLLVL.

CDR3 sequence: CASSLYRQGGDGYTF. The CDR3, as DNA: TGTGCCAGCAGCTTGTACCGCCAGGGAGGGGATGGCTACACCTTC. V usage is TRBV5-8 and J usage is TRBJ1-2; a weak D match, TRBD1 (5 bases). CDR1 is SGHTS, CDR2 YDEGEE, per germline. V lost 1 base and J 6 bases, leaving 16 bases between the germline ends. The CDR3 runs 15 residues.

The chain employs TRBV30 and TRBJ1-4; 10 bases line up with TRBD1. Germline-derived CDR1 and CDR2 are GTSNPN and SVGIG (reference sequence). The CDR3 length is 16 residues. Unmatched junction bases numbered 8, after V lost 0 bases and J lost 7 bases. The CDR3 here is CAWSVRQGQGREKLFF. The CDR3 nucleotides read TGTGCCTGGAGTGTACGTCAGGGACAGGGGCGTGAAAAACTGTTTTTT.

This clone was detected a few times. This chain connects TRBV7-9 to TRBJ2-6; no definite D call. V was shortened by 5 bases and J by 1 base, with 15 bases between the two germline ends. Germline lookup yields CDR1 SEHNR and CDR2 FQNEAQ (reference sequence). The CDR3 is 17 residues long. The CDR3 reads CASSPRLVQSGANVLTF. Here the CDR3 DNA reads TGTGCCAGCAGCCCCAGACTGGTCCAATCTGGGGCCAACGTCCTGACTTTC.

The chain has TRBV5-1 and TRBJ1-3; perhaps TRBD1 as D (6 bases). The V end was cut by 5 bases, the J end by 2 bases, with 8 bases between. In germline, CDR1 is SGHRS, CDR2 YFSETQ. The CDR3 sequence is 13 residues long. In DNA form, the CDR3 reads TGCGCCAGCAGAGACAGGACTGGAAACACCATATATTTT. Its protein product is CASRDRTGNTIYF. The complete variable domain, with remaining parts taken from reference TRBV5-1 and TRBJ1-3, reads KAGVTQTPRYLIKTRGQQVTLSCSPISGHRSVSWYQQTPGQGLQFLFEYFSETQRNKGNFPGRFSGRQFSNSRSEMNVSTLELGDSALYLCASRDRTGNTIYFGEGSWLTVV.

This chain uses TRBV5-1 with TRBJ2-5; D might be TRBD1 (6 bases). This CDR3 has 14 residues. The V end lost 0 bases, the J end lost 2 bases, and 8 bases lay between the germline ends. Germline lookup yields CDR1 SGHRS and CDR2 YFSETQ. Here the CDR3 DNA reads TGCGCCAGCAGCTTGGCGACAGGACAAGAGACCCAGTACTTC. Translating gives CASSLATGQETQYF.

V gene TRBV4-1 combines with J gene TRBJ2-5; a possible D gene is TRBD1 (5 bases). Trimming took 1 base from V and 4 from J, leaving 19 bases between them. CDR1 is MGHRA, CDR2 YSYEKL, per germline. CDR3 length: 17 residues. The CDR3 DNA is TGCGCCAGCAGCCAAGTTAGTCAGGGCAGTTTGACAGAGACCCAGTACTTC. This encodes CASSQVSQGSLTETQYF.